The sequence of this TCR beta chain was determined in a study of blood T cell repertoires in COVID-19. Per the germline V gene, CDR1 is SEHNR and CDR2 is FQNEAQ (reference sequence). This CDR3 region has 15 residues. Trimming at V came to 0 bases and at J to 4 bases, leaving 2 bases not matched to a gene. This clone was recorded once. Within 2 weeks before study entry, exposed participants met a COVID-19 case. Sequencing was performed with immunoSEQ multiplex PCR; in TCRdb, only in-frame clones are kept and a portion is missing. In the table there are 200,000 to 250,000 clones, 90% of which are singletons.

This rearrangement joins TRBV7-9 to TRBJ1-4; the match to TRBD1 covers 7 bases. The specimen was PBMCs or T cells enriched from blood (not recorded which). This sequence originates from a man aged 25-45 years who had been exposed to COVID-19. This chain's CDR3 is CASSLARQGNEKLFF. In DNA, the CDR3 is TGTGCCAGCAGCTTAGCGCGACAGGGTAATGAAAAACTGTTTTTT.